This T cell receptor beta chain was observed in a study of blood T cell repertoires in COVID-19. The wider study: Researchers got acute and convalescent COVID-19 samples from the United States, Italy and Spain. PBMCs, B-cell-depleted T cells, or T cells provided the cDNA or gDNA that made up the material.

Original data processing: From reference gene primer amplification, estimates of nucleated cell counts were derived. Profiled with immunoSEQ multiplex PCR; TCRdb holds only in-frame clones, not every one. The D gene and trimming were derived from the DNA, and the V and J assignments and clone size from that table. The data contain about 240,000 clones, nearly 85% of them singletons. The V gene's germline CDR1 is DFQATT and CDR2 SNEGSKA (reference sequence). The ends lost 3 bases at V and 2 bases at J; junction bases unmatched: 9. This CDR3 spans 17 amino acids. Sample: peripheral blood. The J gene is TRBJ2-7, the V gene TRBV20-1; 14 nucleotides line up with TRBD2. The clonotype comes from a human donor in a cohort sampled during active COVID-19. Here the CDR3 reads CSASSTSGRVRAYEQYF. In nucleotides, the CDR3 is TGCAGTGCTAGTTCGACTAGCGGGAGGGTCCGGGCCTACGAGCAGTACTTC.